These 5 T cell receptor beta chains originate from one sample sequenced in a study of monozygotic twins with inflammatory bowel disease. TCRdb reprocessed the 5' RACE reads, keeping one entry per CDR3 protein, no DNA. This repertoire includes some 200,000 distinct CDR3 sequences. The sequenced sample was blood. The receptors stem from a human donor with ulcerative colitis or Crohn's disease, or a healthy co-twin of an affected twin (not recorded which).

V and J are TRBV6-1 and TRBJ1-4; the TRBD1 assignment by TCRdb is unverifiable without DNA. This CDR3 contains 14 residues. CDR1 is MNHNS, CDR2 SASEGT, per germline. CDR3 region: CASRAGRETEKLFF.

CDR3 region: CASSVVGSNTEAFF. The chain couples TRBV9 to TRBJ1-1. This CDR3 spans 14 amino acids. Looked up from germline, CDR1 is SGDLS and CDR2 is YYNGEE.

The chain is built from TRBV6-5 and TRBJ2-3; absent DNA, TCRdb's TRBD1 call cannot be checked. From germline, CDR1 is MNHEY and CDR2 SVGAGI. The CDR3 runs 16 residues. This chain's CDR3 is CASSYRGGGSTDTQYF.

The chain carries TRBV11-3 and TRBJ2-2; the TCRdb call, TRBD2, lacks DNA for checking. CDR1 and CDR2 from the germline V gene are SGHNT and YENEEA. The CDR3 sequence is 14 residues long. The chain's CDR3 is CASSGSGGVGELFF. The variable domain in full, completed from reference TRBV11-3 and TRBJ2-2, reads EAGVVQSPRYKIIEKKQPVAFWCNPISGHNTLYWYLQNLGQGPELLIRYENEEAVDDSQLPKDRFSAERLKGVDSTLKIQPAELGDSAVYLCASSGSGGVGELFFGEGSRLTVL.

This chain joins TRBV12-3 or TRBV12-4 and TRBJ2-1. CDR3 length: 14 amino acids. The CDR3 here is CASIDLSSYNEQFF.